The entry that follows covers one T cell receptor beta chain sequence. Germline CDR1 SGHTA, CDR2 FQGNSA. The CDR3 covers 16 residues. V dropped 1 base and J dropped 4 bases, with 14 bases sitting between them. The data belong to a study of control samples from healthy donors and cancer patients. Assay: immunoSEQ multiplex PCR; the TCRdb copy retains only in-frame clones and omits some. The sample yields about 110,000 clones, about 80% seen once. The rearrangement joins TRBV7-2 to TRBJ1-3, with D perhaps matching TRBD1 (5 bases). The sample consisted of blood. The TCR sequence derives from a woman aged 45-65 years in good health. CDR3 nucleotide sequence: TGTGCCAGCAGCTTAGGTGGGGCAAACTCCGGAAACACCATATATTTT. Translating it yields CASSLGGANSGNTIYF.